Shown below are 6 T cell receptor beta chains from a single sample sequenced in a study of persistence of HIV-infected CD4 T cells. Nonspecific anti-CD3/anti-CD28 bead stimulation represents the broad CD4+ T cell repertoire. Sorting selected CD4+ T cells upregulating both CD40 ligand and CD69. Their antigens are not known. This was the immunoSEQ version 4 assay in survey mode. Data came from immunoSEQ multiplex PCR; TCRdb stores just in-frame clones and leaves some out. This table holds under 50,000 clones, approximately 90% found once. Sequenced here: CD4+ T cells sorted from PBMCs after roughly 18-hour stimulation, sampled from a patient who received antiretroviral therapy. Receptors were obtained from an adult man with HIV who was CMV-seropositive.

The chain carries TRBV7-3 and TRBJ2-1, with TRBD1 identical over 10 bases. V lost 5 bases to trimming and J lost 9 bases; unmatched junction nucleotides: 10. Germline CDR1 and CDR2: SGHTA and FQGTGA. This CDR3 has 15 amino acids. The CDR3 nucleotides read TGTGCCAGCAGCCCGACAGGGGGCCCCCGAGGTGAGCAGTTCTTC. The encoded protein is CASSPTGGPRGEQFF.

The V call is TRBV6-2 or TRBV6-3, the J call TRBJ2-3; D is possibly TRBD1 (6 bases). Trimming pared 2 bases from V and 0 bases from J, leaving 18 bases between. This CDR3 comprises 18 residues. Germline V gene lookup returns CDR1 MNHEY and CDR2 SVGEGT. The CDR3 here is CASSYPTGRGTSTDTQYF. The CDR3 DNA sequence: TGTGCCAGCAGTTACCCCACGGGCAGGGGCACTAGCACAGATACGCAGTATTTT.

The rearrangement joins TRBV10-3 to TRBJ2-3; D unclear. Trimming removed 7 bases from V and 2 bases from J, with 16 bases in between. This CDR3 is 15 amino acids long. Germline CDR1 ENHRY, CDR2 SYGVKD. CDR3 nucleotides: TGTGCCATCAAATCGAGTCCATCGTTCACAGATACGCAGTATTTT. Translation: CAIKSSPSFTDTQYF.

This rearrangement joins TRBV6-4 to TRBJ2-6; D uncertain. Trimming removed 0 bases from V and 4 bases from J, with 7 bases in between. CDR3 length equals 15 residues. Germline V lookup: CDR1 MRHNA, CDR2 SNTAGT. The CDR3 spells CASSDSQGGANVLTF. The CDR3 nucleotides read TGTGCCAGCAGTGACTCGCAAGGAGGGGCCAACGTCCTGACTTTC.

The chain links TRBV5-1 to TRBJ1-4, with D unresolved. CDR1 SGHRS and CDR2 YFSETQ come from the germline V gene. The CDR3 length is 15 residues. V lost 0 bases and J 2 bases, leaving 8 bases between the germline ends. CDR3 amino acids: CASSLAGSTNEKLFF. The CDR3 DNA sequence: TGCGCCAGCAGCTTGGCGGGGTCGACTAATGAAAAACTGTTTTTT.

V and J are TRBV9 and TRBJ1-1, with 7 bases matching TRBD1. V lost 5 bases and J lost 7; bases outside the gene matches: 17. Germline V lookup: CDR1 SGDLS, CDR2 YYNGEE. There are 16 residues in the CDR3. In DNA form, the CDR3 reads TGTGCCAGCAGTTTAACTTTGACAGGGACTTTTGATGAAGCTTTCTTT. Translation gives CASSLTLTGTFDEAFF.